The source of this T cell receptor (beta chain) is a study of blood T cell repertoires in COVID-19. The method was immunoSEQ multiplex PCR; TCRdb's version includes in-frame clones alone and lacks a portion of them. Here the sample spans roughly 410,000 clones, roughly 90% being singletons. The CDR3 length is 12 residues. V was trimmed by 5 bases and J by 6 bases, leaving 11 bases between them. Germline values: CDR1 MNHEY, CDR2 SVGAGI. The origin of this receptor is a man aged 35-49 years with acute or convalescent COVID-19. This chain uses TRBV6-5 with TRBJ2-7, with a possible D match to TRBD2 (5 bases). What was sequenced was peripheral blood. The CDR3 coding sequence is TGTGCCAGCAGTCTCGGACTTTCCGAGCAGTACTTC. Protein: CASSLGLSEQYF.